A selection of T cell receptor beta chains follows, all from one sample in a study of T cells in Graves' hyperthyroidism and ophthalmopathy. TCRdb itself ran the multiplex PCR reads through MiXCR, one entry per CDR3 protein. The table includes about 680,000 distinct CDR3 sequences, under 45% detected once. Sample: blood. The receptors come from a woman in her thirties or forties with Graves' hyperthyroidism. Both conserved end residues are part of each CDR3. A D gene is named only where the DNA matches it firmly. Size is omitted from some rows. Given values are once, few, many or a class for expanded clones.

many	.	TRBV5-5	TRBJ1-1	TGTGCCAGCAGCGGGGGACATCCTCGGGCTTTCTTT	CASSGGHPRAFF
few	.	TRBV11-2	TRBJ2-7	TGTGCCAGCAGCTTAAACAAACAGTACTTC	CASSLNKQYF
few	TRBD2	TRBV15	TRBJ2-5	TGTGCCACCAGCAGAGATCGGGGAGGGGAGACCCAGTACTTC	CATSRDRGGETQYF
few	.	TRBV6-5	TRBJ1-1	TGTGCCAGCAGTTACTCGAACCGAGCTGAAGCTTTCTTT	CASSYSNRAEAFF
.	.	TRBV25-1	TRBJ1-3	TGTGCCAGCAGTGGATTGGGGTCTGGGGGAAACACCATATATTTT	CASSGLGSGGNTIYF
.	TRBD2	TRBV13	TRBJ2-5	TGTGCCAGCAGCCCCGGCCGGGCACTAGCGGGGGTCAACCAAGAGACCCAGTACTTC	CASSPGRALAGVNQETQYF
.	.	TRBV6-5	TRBJ1-6	TGTGCCAGCAGCCGACAAATCCCTTTGGACTCACCCCTCCACTTT	CASSRQIPLDSPLHF
.	TRBD1	TRBV10-3	TRBJ1-4	TGTGCCATCAGATACGAGGGACAGGGGCAGGAAGAACTGTTTTTT	CAIRYEGQGQEELFF
few	.	TRBV10-3	TRBJ2-6	TGTGCCATCAGCTCTGATGGGGCCAACGTCCTGACTTTC	CAISSDGANVLTF
.	.	TRBV30	TRBJ2-2	TGTGCCTGGAGTGCCCGGCCGGAGGGGGCGGTCACCGGGGAGCTGTTTTTT	CAWSARPEGAVTGELFF
once	.	TRBV6-6	TRBJ1-2	TGTGCCAGCAACGTCCGGGCAGGCTATGGCTACACCTTC	CASNVRAGYGYTF
.	.	TRBV5-1	TRBJ2-5	TGCGCCAGCAGCTTGAATTTAGAGACCCAGTACTTC	CASSLNLETQYF
.	TRBD1	TRBV30	TRBJ1-5	TGTGCCTGGAACAGGGGGACTCAGCCCCAGCATTTT	CAWNRGTQPQHF
.	TRBD1	TRBV24-1	TRBJ2-7	TGTGCCACCAGACAGGGGGTCTCAAACGAGCAGTACTTC	CATRQGVSNEQYF
.	.	TRBV10-3	TRBJ1-3	TGTGCCATCAGTAGGGCACGAGGGAACCGAAACACCATATATTTT	CAISRARGNRNTIYF
few	TRBD1	TRBV6-5	TRBJ2-7	TGTGCCAGCAAGGGACGGACAGGGACGAACGAGCAGTACTTC	CASKGRTGTNEQYF
.	.	TRBV4-3	TRBJ1-5	TGCGCCAGCAGCGACGGGACTAACCTCAATCAGCCCCAGCATTTT	CASSDGTNLNQPQHF
many	TRBD1	TRBV19	TRBJ1-1	TGTGCCAGTAGTATCTCTCCAGGGGGCCAAGCTTTCTTT	CASSISPGGQAFF
few	.	TRBV7-2	TRBJ2-6	TGTGCCATTTCCGAACAGGCTGGGGCCAACGTCCTGACTTTC	CAISEQAGANVLTF
.	.	TRBV12-3/TRBV12-4	TRBJ2-5	TGTGCCAGCAGTTTGATGGGGGGCTCTGGGGAGACCCAGTACTTC	CASSLMGGSGETQYF
.	.	TRBV7-9	TRBJ2-7	TGTGCCAGCAGCTTATCGGCGATCAGCTCCTACGAGCGGTACTTC	CASSLSAISSYERYF
few	.	TRBV3-1	TRBJ2-2	TGTGCCAGCAGCCCGATTAATGGGCTCGCGGGGCTGTTTTTT	CASSPINGLAGLFF
.	TRBD1	TRBV7-2	TRBJ1-5	TGTGCCAGTAGTCTAGGGCCTGGGACAGGGGGGAATCAGCCCCAGCATTTT	CASSLGPGTGGNQPQHF
few	TRBD2	TRBV4-3	TRBJ2-2	TGCGCCAGCAGGCGACTAGCGGGGACCGGGGAGCTGTTTTTT	CASRRLAGTGELFF
.	.	TRBV19	TRBJ2-7	TGTGCCAGTAGGGGTCAGGGGGGGACCTACGAGCAGTACTTC	CASRGQGGTYEQYF
many	TRBD1	TRBV24-1	TRBJ1-2	TGTGCCACCAGTGATGGACCGTGGGACAGGGGATTTGATGGCTACACCTTC	CATSDGPWDRGFDGYTF
many	.	TRBV14	TRBJ1-1	TGTGCCAGCAGCCAAGGGGGTGTCGGCACTGAAGCTTTCTTT	CASSQGGVGTEAFF
few	.	TRBV4-3	TRBJ1-2	TGCGCCAGCAGCCAAGGATCGGCAGGGTATGGCTACACCTTC	CASSQGSAGYGYTF
.	.	TRBV6-5	TRBJ1-1	TGTGCCAGCAGCTCCTTGGGGGCAATACTGTCTGAAGCTTTCTTT	CASSSLGAILSEAFF
few	.	TRBV3-1	TRBJ1-5	TGTGCCAGCAGCCAAGATAAGGGGCGAAGTCAGCCCCAGCATTTT	CASSQDKGRSQPQHF
.	.	TRBV20-1	TRBJ2-7	TGCAGTGCTAGTTCCGGGGGATCCACGTACGAGCAGTACTTC	CSASSGGSTYEQYF
few	.	TRBV6-6	TRBJ1-1	TGTGCCAGCACGTGGACGGGTAAGAGCACTGAAGCTTTCTTT	CASTWTGKSTEAFF
many	.	TRBV2	TRBJ1-6	TGTGCCAGCAGTCGGATTCAGCCCCTCCACTTT	CASSRIQPLHF
.	.	TRBV24-1	TRBJ2-3	TGTGCCACCAGTGATCCCCGAGCCTCTCCCCGAGGGCAGTATTTT	CATSDPRASPRGQYF
few	.	TRBV4-2	TRBJ2-7	TGTGCCAGCAGCCAAGAAGGGACACTGTCCTACGAGCAGTACTTC	CASSQEGTLSYEQYF